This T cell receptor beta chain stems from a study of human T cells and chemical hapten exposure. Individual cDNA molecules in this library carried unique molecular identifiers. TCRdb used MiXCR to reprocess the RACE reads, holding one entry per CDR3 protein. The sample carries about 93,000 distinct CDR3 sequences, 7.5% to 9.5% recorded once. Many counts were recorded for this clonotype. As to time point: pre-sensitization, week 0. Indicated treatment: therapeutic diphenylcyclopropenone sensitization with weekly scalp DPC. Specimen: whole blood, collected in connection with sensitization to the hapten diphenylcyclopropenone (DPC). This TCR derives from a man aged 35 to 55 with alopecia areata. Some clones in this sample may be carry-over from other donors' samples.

CDR3 bases: TGTGCCGTCCACCCGGGGGGCACCGGGGAGCTGTTTTTT. Translated, it gives CAVHPGGTGELFF. The V call is TRBV24-1, the J call TRBJ2-2, with 7 bases that match TRBD2. The CDR3 is 13 residues long. Germline V gene lookup returns CDR1 KGHDR and CDR2 SFDVKD. Losses at the gene ends were 12 bases for V and 4 bases for J; bases not matched to a gene: 7.